A selection of T cell receptor beta chains follows, all from one sample in a study of tumor and adjacent non-tumor tissue in lung cancer. TCRdb reprocessed the multiplex PCR reads with MiXCR, giving one entry per CDR3 protein. The repertoire holds 52,000 or so distinct CDR3 sequences, with roughly 69% as singletons. Input material: distant non-tumor lung tissue. The receptors derive from an older woman with non-small cell lung cancer. Both conserved end residues are part of each CDR3. A D gene is named only where the DNA matches it firmly. Clone size appears in some rows only: once, few, many, or a class for an expanded clone.

>TRBD1|-|TRBJ2-5|TRBV4-3
CASNQYFQGAAETQYF
TGCGCTAGCAACCAATATTTCCAGGGGGCCGCAGAGACCCAGTACTTC
>-|-|TRBJ2-2|TRBV11-2
CASTLVLAAHTRELFF
TGTGCCAGCACCTTAGTATTGGCGGCGCACACCAGGGAACTGTTTTTT
>TRBD1|-|TRBJ2-6|TRBV4-3
CVSSQETGPGVNVLTF
TGCGTCAGCAGCCAAGAGACAGGGCCTGGGGTCAACGTCCTGACTTTC
>TRBD2|few|TRBJ2-3|TRBV5-1
CARSFGIAGVTGTQYF
TGCGCCAGGAGCTTTGGGATAGCGGGAGTCACAGGTACGCAGTATTTT
>-|-|TRBJ2-7|TRBV5-6
CASSFLGSNTYEQYF
TGTGCCAGCAGCTTTTTAGGGAGTAACACCTACGAGCAATACTTC
>-|-|TRBJ2-1|TRBV6-5
CASSPPPGAPYNEQFF
TGTGCCAGCAGTCCGCCACCTGGGGCCCCCTATAATGAGCAGTTCTTC
>-|many|TRBJ1-1|TRBV11-2
CASSPQRNTEAFF
TGTGCCAGCAGCCCACAGAGAAACACTGAAGCTTTCTTT
>TRBD1|-|TRBJ2-7|TRBV12-3/TRBV12-4
CASSPPNRGSYELYF
TGTGCCAGCAGCCCGCCTAACAGGGGCTCCTACGAGCTGTACTTC
>-|-|TRBJ2-3|TRBV28
CASSSVVRRGYTDTQYF
TGTGCTAGCAGTTCCGTAGTTAGGCGGGGATACACAGATACGCAGTATTTT
>TRBD2|-|TRBJ2-7|TRBV2
CATKGTSGSYEQYF
TGTGCCACCAAAGGGACTAGCGGGAGCTACGAGCAGTACTTC
>TRBD1|-|TRBJ2-5|TRBV12-3/TRBV12-4
CASRGGQALYQEAQYF
TGTGCCAGCAGGGGTGGACAGGCCCTGTACCAAGAGGCCCAGTACTTC
>TRBD1|-|TRBJ2-7|TRBV12-3/TRBV12-4
CASSPNLGTGEYF
TGTGCCAGCAGTCCAAACTTGGGAACAGGGGAGTACTTC
>-|-|TRBJ2-7|TRBV11-2
CVSSLPTGRNEQYF
TGTGTCAGCAGCTTACCAACAGGGCGCAACGAGCAGTACTTC
>TRBD2|-|TRBJ2-2|TRBV6-5
CASSRLAGIDNIGELFF
TGTGCCAGTAGCCGACTAGCGGGGATCGATAACATCGGGGAGCTGTTTTTT
>-|-|TRBJ2-5|TRBV11-1
CARSVTTWGETQYF
TGTGCCAGGAGCGTGACGACCTGGGGAGAGACTCAGTACTTC
>-|-|TRBJ1-2|TRBV28
CASSLQVPNYVYTF
TGTGCTAGCAGTTTACAGGTCCCCAACTATGTCTACACCTTC
>-|-|TRBJ1-2|TRBV12-3/TRBV12-4
CASRLVAEQPAYGYTF
TGTGCCAGCAGACTCGTAGCGGAACAGCCTGCCTATGGCTACACCTTC
>-|-|TRBJ2-7|TRBV4-3
CSSSQDWPGQGYEQYF
TGCTCCAGCAGTCAAGATTGGCCAGGGCAGGGTTACGAGCAGTACTTC
>-|-|TRBJ2-1|TRBV6-2/TRBV6-3
CASSCSSTVPYSEQFF
TGTGCCAGCAGTTGCTCGTCCACGGTACCCTACAGTGAGCAGTTCTTC
>TRBD1|-|TRBJ2-3|TRBV4-2
CANSAGQDRRIDTQYF
TGTGCCAACAGCGCCGGACAGGATCGGCGCATAGATACGCAGTATTTT
>-|-|TRBJ2-5|TRBV7-2
CASSSTSRSRWQTQYF
TGTGCCAGTAGCTCTACTAGTCGATCCCGGTGGCAGACCCAGTACTTC
>-|medium-sized|TRBJ1-2|TRBV4-2
CASSLSSLDSNYGYTF
TGTGCCAGCAGCCTGAGCAGCCTGGACAGTAACTATGGCTACACCTTC
>-|many|TRBJ2-6|TRBV28
CASSTPLISGANVLTF
TGTGCCAGCAGTACCCCTTTGATCTCTGGGGCCAACGTCCTGACTTTC
>TRBD1|-|TRBJ2-5|TRBV7-2
CISSLGVGGDRGAQYF
TGTATCAGCAGCTTAGGCGTAGGAGGGGACAGGGGGGCCCAGTACTTC
>-|-|TRBJ2-4|TRBV6-1
CAGSGPDKLAKNIQYF
TGTGCCGGCAGTGGACCCGACAAATTAGCCAAAAACATTCAGTACTTC
>-|-|TRBJ2-5|TRBV6-2/TRBV6-3
CASSPGLADQDTQYF
TGTGCCAGCAGTCCGGGACTGGCGGATCAAGATACCCAGTACTTC
>-|medium-sized|TRBJ1-5|TRBV4-2
CASSQDLPGYSNQPQHF
TGTGCCAGCAGCCAAGATCTTCCCGGGTATAGCAATCAGCCCCAGCATTTT
>-|-|TRBJ2-3|TRBV29-1
CSGRVGDTYTQYF
TGCAGCGGCCGGGTTGGTGACACATATACGCAGTATTTT
>-|-|TRBJ1-2|TRBV28
CANSLPAQGKYGYTF
TGTGCCAACAGTTTACCCGCTCAGGGAAAGTATGGCTACACCTTC
>-|-|TRBJ1-1|TRBV12-3/TRBV12-4
CARKYDNSGGTEAFF
TGTGCCAGGAAGTACGACAATTCGGGCGGCACTGAAGCTTTCTTT
>TRBD2|-|TRBJ2-1|TRBV6-2/TRBV6-3
CVSSYTAGGPGNEQFF
TGTGTCAGTAGTTATACAGCGGGAGGCCCCGGGAATGAGCAGTTCTTC
>TRBD2|-|TRBJ2-1|TRBV4-3
CASSQRTGLAGNEQFF
TGCGCCAGCAGTCAAAGAACGGGTCTAGCGGGGAATGAGCAGTTCTTC
>-|-|TRBJ1-1|TRBV6-2/TRBV6-3
CASRYSGEVPEAFF
TGTGCCAGCAGATACTCGGGGGAGGTCCCTGAAGCTTTCTTT
>TRBD2|-|TRBJ2-3|TRBV6-5
CTSNVAGSSTDTEYF
TGTACCAGTAATGTAGCGGGATCTAGCACAGATACGGAGTATTTT
>-|-|TRBJ2-1|TRBV25-1
CASSIPTLGNEQFF
TGTGCCAGCAGTATACCCACCCTAGGGAATGAGCAGTTCTTC
>-|-|TRBJ2-3|TRBV6-5
CANSPLLIQSTDTQYF
TGTGCCAACAGCCCCCTACTCATTCAGTCCACAGATACGCAGTATTTT
>-|-|TRBJ2-1|TRBV5-4
CASSWEKGDNEQFF
TGTGCCAGCAGCTGGGAGAAAGGAGATAATGAGCAGTTCTTC
>-|-|TRBJ2-7|TRBV11-2
CASSLRILSGAEQYF
TGTGCCAGCAGCTTGCGGATACTATCGGGAGCCGAGCAGTACTTC
>TRBD1|-|TRBJ1-2|TRBV5-6
CASSPRTGGWYSYAF
TGTGCCAGCAGTCCCCGGACAGGGGGCTGGTATAGCTACGCCTTC
>TRBD2|-|TRBJ2-5|TRBV6-4
CASRPGLADQGTQYF
TGTGCCAGCAGACCTGGACTAGCGGACCAAGGGACCCAGTACTTC
>TRBD1|-|TRBJ2-3|TRBV6-5
CARSYDRESTDTQYF
TGTGCCAGGAGTTATGACAGGGAGAGCACAGATACGCAGTATTTC
>TRBD1|-|TRBJ2-2|TRBV28
CASSRDRGFSGEPFF
TGTGCCAGCAGTCGCGACAGGGGATTCTCCGGGGAGCCGTTTTTT
>TRBD1|once|TRBJ1-2|TRBV4-1
CASVLIATGQNYGYTF
TGCGCCAGCGTATTAATTGCGACGGGACAGAACTATGGCTACACCTTC
>-|-|TRBJ1-1|TRBV6-2/TRBV6-3
CANRGGGVTEAFF
TGTGCCAACCGAGGTGGTGGAGTAACTGAAGCTTTCTTT
>TRBD2|few|TRBJ2-3|TRBV6-5
CTSSQGTSGRIQDRQYF
TGTACCAGCAGTCAGGGGACTAGCGGGAGGATTCAAGATAGGCAGTATTTT
>-|-|TRBJ1-2|TRBV29-1
CSVVSTGKHGYTF
TGCAGCGTTGTCAGTACTGGGAAGCATGGCTACACCTTC
>-|many|TRBJ2-5|TRBV5-4
CASSLPSQETQYF
TGTGCCAGCAGCTTGCCCTCCCAAGAGACCCAGTACTTC
>-|few|TRBJ1-3|TRBV4-2
CASSQGGHGRAGNTIYF
TGTGCAAGCAGCCAAGGTGGGCACGGAAGGGCTGGAAACACCATATATTTT
>-|-|TRBJ2-3|TRBV5-1
CVSSLAGRGEDTQYF
TGCGTCAGCAGCTTGGCCGGGCGGGGTGAAGATACGCAGTATTTT
>-|-|TRBJ1-6|TRBV5-8
CASSLTAGGNSPLYF
TGTGCCAGCAGCTTGACTGCGGGGGGGAATTCACCCCTCTACTTT
>-|-|TRBJ2-1|TRBV29-1
CSVGHAGKKQFF
TGCAGCGTTGGACATGCGGGAAAAAAGCAGTTCTTC
>-|many|TRBJ2-3|TRBV24-1
CATSMSGSTDTQYF
TGTGCCACCAGTATGAGCGGGAGCACAGATACGCAGTATTTT
>-|-|TRBJ1-1|TRBV29-1
CSVQIQTGSEAYF
TGCAGCGTTCAAATACAAACAGGGTCTGAAGCTTACTTT
>-|once|TRBJ2-7|TRBV6-5
CANSYSTGISYEQNF
TGTGCCAACAGTTACTCAACAGGAATCTCCTACGAGCAGAACTTC
>-|-|TRBJ2-6|TRBV10-2
CASSDYGANIPTF
TGCGCCAGCAGTGATTACGGGGCCAACATCCCGACTTTC
>-|-|TRBJ2-1|TRBV29-1
CSVGHSAGEPFF
TGCAGCGTTGGCCACAGCGCGGGTGAACCGTTCTTC
>-|-|TRBJ1-5|TRBV9
CASSVGDINQPQHF
TGTGCCAGCAGCGTAGGGGACATCAATCAGCCCCAGCATTTT